The next 8 T cell receptor beta chains were all read from a single sample in a study of T cell repertoires in cytomegalovirus infection. Their cognate antigens are unknown. TCRdb used MiXCR to reprocess the reads, holding one entry per CDR3 protein. The sample has fewer than 950,000 distinct CDR3 sequences, around a third seen once; the top ten hold 9.5% to 15%. The sequenced sample was cultured CD8+ T cells from PBMCs, obtained from culture after CMV antigen stimulation. These receptors all come from a human donor in good health (CMV status not recorded). Some clones in this sample may be carry-over from other donors' samples.

The rearrangement joins TRBV15 to TRBJ2-7, with 7 bases that match TRBD1. The germline gives CDR1 LNHNV, CDR2 YYDKDF (reference sequence). J gave up 3 bases and V 6 bases, and 11 bases lay outside the gene matches. This CDR3 is 15 amino acids long. CDR3 sequence (DNA): TGTGCCACCAGTCCAGAAAGAGGACAGGACTACGAGCAGTACGTC. This translates into CATSPERGQDYEQYV.

The genes are TRBV12-3 or TRBV12-4 and TRBJ2-1; a possible D gene is TRBD2 (5 bases). Trimming removed 1 base from V and 1 base from J, with 17 bases in between. This CDR3 comprises 18 residues. The CDR3 coding sequence is TGTGCCAGCAGTTTAGAGGAGGAAGGGATTGGGTCCTACAATGAGCAGTTCTTC. Translating it yields CASSLEEEGIGSYNEQFF.

V and J are TRBV28 and TRBJ2-2; D may be TRBD1 (6 bases). From germline, CDR1 is MDHEN and CDR2 SYDVKM. The CDR3 covers 13 residues. V was cut by 8 bases and J by 1 base, with 8 bases left in between. CDR3 in DNA: TGTGCCAGCCGGGGACAGAACACCGGGGAGCTGTTTTTT. This gives the protein CASRGQNTGELFF.

This chain links TRBV20-1 with TRBJ1-5; D ambiguous. Trimming stripped 3 bases from V and 0 bases from J, with 12 bases between. The CDR3 length is 15 residues. CDR1 and CDR2 from the germline V gene are DFQATT and SNEGSKA (reference sequence). CDR3 protein: CSASPQSYSNQPQHF. In DNA form, the CDR3 reads TGCAGTGCTAGCCCCCAGAGCTATAGCAATCAGCCCCAGCATTTT.

The V and J genes are TRBV28 and TRBJ2-5; 8 bases are shared with TRBD1. The length of the CDR3 is 16 residues. V shed 2 bases, J shed 2 bases, and the junction held 7 bases outside the gene matches. CDR1 and CDR2 (germline): MDHEN, SYDVKM. The CDR3: CASSLGQGAGQETQYF. The CDR3 nucleotides are TGTGCCAGCAGTTTAGGGCAGGGGGCGGGGCAAGAGACCCAGTACTTC.

The V gene is TRBV6-8, the J gene TRBJ2-7; a possible D gene is TRBD2 (6 bases). CDR1 and CDR2 (germline): MNHGY, SAAAGT. V lost 0 bases, J lost 1 base, and 13 bases lay in between. This CDR3 region has 16 residues. The CDR3 bases are TGTGCCAGCAGTTACTCCACGCGGGGAGCTTCCTACGAGCAGTACTTC. It specifies CASSYSTRGASYEQYF.

The chain has TRBV29-1 and TRBJ1-2; no definite D call. This CDR3 region has 13 residues. V lost 7 bases, J lost 1 base, and 13 bases lay in between. Germline lookup yields CDR1 SQVTM and CDR2 ANQGSEA. The CDR3 is CSAEVAVNYGYTF. Here the CDR3 DNA reads TGCAGCGCAGAAGTCGCCGTTAACTATGGCTACACCTTC.

In this sample, this clonotype turned up many times. The chain carries TRBV20-1 and TRBJ1-3; 8 nucleotides align to TRBD1. This CDR3 has 14 residues. Germline values: CDR1 DFQATT, CDR2 SNEGSKA (reference sequence). V lost 6 bases and J lost 2; bases outside the gene matches: 6. The CDR3 here is CSAPGQGTGNTIYF. The CDR3 DNA is TGCAGTGCCCCTGGACAGGGTACTGGAAACACCATATATTTT.